This T cell receptor beta chain was sequenced during a study of blood T cell repertoires in COVID-19. Trimming removed 5 bases at V and 8 bases at J, with 18 bases between. Per germline, CDR1 GTSNPN and CDR2 SVGIG (reference sequence). The CDR3 spans 13 residues. Recruits, aged about 18 to 95 years, lived in 24 US areas. Self-reported history from a screening survey and questionnaire set each donor's cohort. Exposed volunteers were people who met a COVID-19 case within 2 weeks before study entry. Original methodology: How many nucleated cells were present was estimated from reference gene primer amplification. This table comes from immunoSEQ multiplex PCR, and its TCRdb copy is limited to in-frame clones, with some not included. Clone size and V and J calls were adopted from that table, with D and trimming inferred from the DNA. The repertoire consists of about 180,000 clones, with more than 75% occurring once and the leading ten covering over 13%.

Sequences were obtained from PBMCs or T cells enriched from blood (not recorded which). The clonotype originates from a man aged 60-69 years who had been exposed to COVID-19. V and J are TRBV30 and TRBJ1-2; perhaps TRBD1 as D (6 bases). The CDR3: CAWGTTGRRGYTF. DNA for the CDR3: TGTGCCTGGGGGACAACGGGAAGAAGGGGCTACACCTTC.